This TCR beta chain stems from a study of T cell responses to AZD1222 COVID-19 vaccine. For the study at large: Second-dose recipients at about 4 or about 12 weeks were treated as one pooled group. Findings and limits, study-wide: With two AZD1222 doses given, Spike-specific TCR breadth and depth both rose. Vaccine-associated CD4 TCRs ranged over spike, dominating at 160-218 and 743-854. Clonal diversity was possibly underestimated, and white British individuals and females predominated among donors.

TCRdb's copy holds only in-frame clones and misses some; the assay was immunoSEQ multiplex PCR. The sample shows some 160,000 clones, 85% to 95% of them seen only once. With regard to this clone: Its target is unknown.

The CDR3 has 18 residues. V was clipped by 5 bases and J by 2 bases, with 23 bases between them. Germline CDR1 reads MNHNY; CDR2 reads SVGAGI (reference sequence). The rearrangement joins TRBV6-6 to TRBJ2-3, with D possibly being TRBD2 (7 bases). This receptor was taken from an adult in good health. The sequencing used peripheral blood, collected on day 0 of AZD1222 vaccination. The DNA for the CDR3 is TGTGCCAGCAGTCGCGAGGGCCTTTGGGGGGGCCCCACAGATACGCAGTATTTT. Its protein product is CASSREGLWGGPTDTQYF.